One sample yielded the 14 T cell receptor beta chains listed below, sequenced in a study of PD-1 blockade in classical Hodgkin lymphoma. Sequencing was performed with immunoSEQ multiplex PCR; in TCRdb, only in-frame clones are kept and a portion is missing. The table shows about 60,000 clones, with over 85% occurring only once. Time point defined: cycle 4 day 1 (C4D1), after 6 weeks of nivolumab. Each patient relapsed following autologous stem cell transplantation, and prior brentuximab vedotin exposure differed. The specimen was peripheral blood mononuclear cells (PBMCs), collected before the fourth cycle of nivolumab. Source of these receptors: a human donor with classical Hodgkin lymphoma.

V is TRBV27 and J is TRBJ2-4, with D uncertain. Germline V gene sequence: CDR1 MNHEY, CDR2 SMNVEV (reference sequence). There are 13 residues in the CDR3. Deletions cut 2 bases from V and 5 bases from J, with 7 bases between. The CDR3 sequence: CASSLVGQNIQYF. For the CDR3, the DNA is TGTGCCAGCAGTTTAGTAGGGCAAAACATTCAGTACTTC.

The chain employs TRBV25-1 and TRBJ1-1, with a tentative D call TRBD1 (5 bases). With 6 bases removed from V and 4 bases from J, the gap between germline ends came to 18 bases. This CDR3 has 15 residues. Germline V gene lookup returns CDR1 MGHDK and CDR2 SYGVNS. CDR3 bases: TGTGCCAGCAGGGGCCAGGGCGGACCTCTCACTGAAGCTTTCTTT. This sequence encodes CASRGQGGPLTEAFF.

This clone was recorded once. This chain links TRBV15 with TRBJ2-1; 12 bases match TRBD2. The trim removed 1 base at V and 8 bases at J, leaving 3 bases unmatched. The germline gives CDR1 LNHNV, CDR2 YYDKDF (reference sequence). This CDR3 region has 15 residues. Here the CDR3 DNA reads TGTGCCACCAGCAGAGGGACTAGCGGGAACGATGAGCAGTTCTTC. Amino acid sequence: CATSRGTSGNDEQFF.

CDR3: CASSGSSGTSYEQYF. The CDR3 DNA sequence: TGTGCCAGCAGTGGATCTAGCGGGACCTCCTACGAGCAGTACTTC. This chain links TRBV6-1 with TRBJ2-7; TRBD2 aligns across 9 bases. V lost 4 bases to trimming and J lost 0 bases; unmatched junction nucleotides: 4. This CDR3 is 15 amino acids long. Germline V gene lookup returns CDR1 MNHNS and CDR2 SASEGT.

J is TRBJ2-1 and V is TRBV7-2; D is possibly TRBD1 or TRBD2 (6 bases each). Between the trimmed V and J ends, which lost 5 bases and 15 bases, there was a span of 20 bases. CDR1 and CDR2 from the germline V gene are SGHTA and FQGNSA. This CDR3 contains 13 residues. CDR3 nucleotide sequence: TGTGCCAGCAGCCCCGGGGGCGGTGATGTAGGGTTCTTC. It translates to CASSPGGGDVGFF.

CDR3 in amino acids: CASSGGTFYGYTF. The CDR3 DNA reads as TGTGCCAGCAGTGGAGGAACGTTCTATGGCTACACCTTC. V usage is TRBV2 and J usage is TRBJ1-2, with D hard to call. CDR3 size: 13 residues. The ends were cut back, 4 bases at V and 4 bases at J, with 10 bases in the middle. CDR1 and CDR2 (germline): SNHLY, FYNNEI. The variable domain in full, completed from reference TRBV2 and TRBJ1-2, reads EPEVTQTPSHQVTQMGQEVILRCVPISNHLYFYWYRQILGQKVEFLVSFYNNEISEKSEIFDDQFSVERPDGSNFTLKIRSTKLEDSAMYFCASSGGTFYGYTFGSGTRLTVV.

The chain combines TRBV6-5 with TRBJ2-3; D call uncertain. CDR1 is MNHEY and CDR2 is SVGAGI in the germline V gene. The CDR3 contains 14 residues. Trimming removed 2 bases at V and 4 bases at J, with 10 bases between. CDR3 protein: CASSYEPEADTQYF. CDR3 nucleotides: TGTGCCAGCAGTTACGAGCCGGAAGCAGATACGCAGTATTTT.

V gene TRBV27 combines with J gene TRBJ2-2; D is possibly TRBD1 (6 bases). This CDR3 has 13 amino acids. From germline, CDR1 is MNHEY and CDR2 SMNVEV (reference sequence). Trimming left V 3 bases short and J 7 bases short, with 9 bases between. The CDR3 loop reads CASSFGTIGELFF. CDR3 DNA: TGTGCCAGCAGTTTCGGGACAATCGGGGAGCTGTTTTTT.

The chain carries TRBV5-6 and TRBJ2-1; 13 bases line up with TRBD2. The CDR3 runs 17 residues. V trimming: 0 bases; J trimming: 4 bases; junction bases outside the gene matches: 4. Germline values: CDR1 SGHDT, CDR2 YYEEEE. The CDR3 DNA reads TGTGCCAGCAGCTTGGTAGGACTAGCGGGGGCATACAATGAGCAGTTCTTC. It encodes CASSLVGLAGAYNEQFF.

The chain employs TRBV29-1 and TRBJ2-1; TRBD2 agrees at 12 bases. The V gene's germline CDR1 is SQVTM and CDR2 ANQGSEA. J lost 9 bases, V lost 6 bases, and 9 bases had no gene match. This CDR3 region has 14 residues. CDR3: CSVALTSGRGEQFF. The CDR3, as DNA: TGCAGCGTAGCCTTGACTAGCGGGAGAGGTGAGCAGTTCTTC.

V is TRBV2 and J is TRBJ2-1, with D possibly TRBD2 on 5 matching bases. This CDR3 is 14 amino acids long. Germline assignment: CDR1 SNHLY and CDR2 FYNNEI. V dropped 4 bases and J dropped 6 bases, with 13 bases sitting between them. This chain's CDR3 is CASSAGIGVNEQFF. Written as DNA, the CDR3 is TGTGCCAGCAGTGCCGGGATTGGTGTCAATGAGCAGTTCTTC. Using reference TRBV2 and TRBJ2-1 for the parts outside the CDR3, the full variable domain is EPEVTQTPSHQVTQMGQEVILRCVPISNHLYFYWYRQILGQKVEFLVSFYNNEISEKSEIFDDQFSVERPDGSNFTLKIRSTKLEDSAMYFCASSAGIGVNEQFFGPGTRLTVL.

Remarks on this clone: Different DNA sequences within this sample yield the same CDR3. The chain is built from TRBV9 and TRBJ1-4; D ambiguous. CDR3 length: 12 residues. The V and J ends lost 2 bases and 7 bases respectively, with 6 bases between them. The germline V gene has CDR1 SGDLS and CDR2 YYNGEE. The CDR3 here is CASSVDGEKLFF. The CDR3 nucleotides read TGTGCCAGCAGCGTCGACGGTGAAAAACTGTTTTTT.

This chain joins TRBV5-1 and TRBJ2-5; TRBD1 agrees at 9 bases. J was trimmed by 7 bases and V by 1 base; bases with no gene match: 8. CDR3 length: 15 residues. Germline assignment: CDR1 SGHRS and CDR2 YFSETQ. CDR3: CASSLSQGAVVTQYF. CDR3 nucleotides: TGCGCCAGCAGCTTGTCACAGGGGGCAGTAGTGACCCAGTACTTC.

The V call is TRBV2, the J call TRBJ2-7, with D perhaps TRBD2 (5 bases). Between the trimmed V and J ends, which lost 6 bases and 5 bases, there was a span of 14 bases. The CDR3 sequence is 13 residues long. The germline CDR1 and CDR2 sequences are SNHLY and FYNNEI. This chain's CDR3 is CASSAGLFNEQYF. The CDR3 region has the DNA TGTGCCAGCAGCGCCGGACTTTTCAACGAGCAGTACTTC.